Following are 21 T cell receptor beta chains from one sample sequenced in a study of CD8 T cells in ankylosing spondylitis. MiXCR, applied by TCRdb to the 5' RACE reads, yields one record per CDR3 protein. The sample lists roughly 200,000 distinct CDR3 sequences; approximately 24% were seen once. Sequencing was carried out using blood, either unsorted or a sorted T cell fraction (not recorded which). The receptor source for this set is a male donor with ankylosing spondylitis or in good health (not recorded which).

The V call is TRBV5-1, the J call TRBJ2-1; the match to TRBD2 covers 14 bases. CDR3 size: 16 residues. V lost 3 bases and J lost 10; bases outside the gene matches: 9. Germline V gene data show CDR1 as SGHRS and CDR2 as YFSETQ. CDR3 bases: TGCGCCAGCAGCTGGGGACTAGCGGGAGAGGGTGGCGAGCAGTTCTTC. Its protein product is CASSWGLAGEGGEQFF.

This clonotype was detected only a few times. The rearrangement links TRBV4-3 to TRBJ1-4, with a tentative D call TRBD1 (6 bases). CDR1 and CDR2 from the germline V gene are LGHNA and YSLEER. V lost 4 bases and J 8 bases, leaving 20 bases between the germline ends. The CDR3 has 16 residues. CDR3 region: CASSPAGGGPREKLFF. The CDR3 bases are TGCGCCAGCAGCCCGGCTGGGGGGGGGCCTCGGGAAAAACTGTTTTTT.

This clonotype was counted many times. The gene calls are TRBV21-1 and TRBJ2-2; TRBD1, the D gene given by the table, was not confirmed from the DNA. TRBV21-1 is classified as a pseudogene. The CDR3 has 15 residues. CDR3: CANEPADRGTGELFF. The CDR3 DNA reads as TGTGCCAACGAACCCGCGGACAGGGGGACCGGGGAGCTGTTTTTT.

CDR3 DNA sequence: TGCAGCGTGCAGGGACAGGGATACACCTACGAGCAGTACTTC. Amino acids: CSVQGQGYTYEQYF. The chain carries TRBV29-1 and TRBJ2-7; TRBD1 matches at 9 bases. The CDR3 is made up of 14 amino acids. In germline, CDR1 is SQVTM, CDR2 ANQGSEA. With V trimmed by 6 bases and J by 2 bases, 8 bases remained unmatched.

This clonotype was detected ten times or more. The CDR3 DNA sequence: TGCGCCAGCAGACCTGACAGCAGCCAAGAGACCCAGTACTTC. The encoded protein is CASRPDSSQETQYF. The chain recombines TRBV5-1 with TRBJ2-5, with D perhaps TRBD1 (5 bases). The CDR3 runs to 14 residues. Germline lookup yields CDR1 SGHRS and CDR2 YFSETQ. Deletions cut 5 bases from V and 1 base from J, with 12 bases between.

The rearrangement joins TRBV7-6 to TRBJ2-7; a possible D gene is TRBD2 (6 bases). The CDR3 extends over 13 amino acids. V was clipped by 5 bases and J by 6 bases, with 14 bases between them. Germline values: CDR1 SGHVS, CDR2 FNYEAQ. The CDR3 protein is CASSPRPAGEQYF. CDR3 sequence (DNA): TGTGCCAGCAGCCCGAGGCCAGCGGGCGAGCAGTACTTC. The full variable domain, in which reference TRBV7-6 and TRBJ2-7 provide the parts outside the CDR3, is GAGVSQSPRYKVTKRGQDVALRCDPISGHVSLYWYRQALGQGPEFLTYFNYEAQQDKSGLPNDRFSAERPEGSISTLTIQRTEQRDSAMYRCASSPRPAGEQYFGPGTRLTVT.

A note on this clonotype: One end of the junction fails to match germline, which may point to a read error. The chain recombines TRBV12-3 or TRBV12-4 with TRBJ2-2; D is undetermined. CDR3 length: 15 residues. CDR3 region: CGSSLGGTNTGELFF. The CDR3 nucleotides are TGTGGCAGCAGTTTGGGTGGTACGAACACCGGGGAGCTGTTTTTT.

Notes on this clonotype: Compared with germline, one end of the junction differs, possibly owing to a read error. The gene calls are TRBV7-9 and TRBJ2-2, with D perhaps matching TRBD1 or TRBD2 (6 bases each). Per the germline V gene, CDR1 is SEHNR and CDR2 is FQNEAQ (reference sequence). The CDR3 covers 13 residues. The CDR3 here is CASSPGVSGGLFF. The CDR3 region has the DNA TGTGCCAGCAGCCCAGGGGTTTCCGGGGGGCTGTTTTTT.

In its sample, this clonotype was seen a few times. The rearrangement joins TRBV6-1 to TRBJ1-3; 8 bases match TRBD1. CDR1 MNHNS and CDR2 SASEGT come from the germline V gene. Trimming removed 5 bases from V and 4 bases from J; junction bases left unmatched: 7. This CDR3 is built from 15 residues. This CDR3 reads CASSRDRGFGNTIYF. The CDR3 coding sequence is TGTGCCAGCAGTCGAGACAGGGGATTCGGAAACACCATATATTTT.

The rearrangement joins TRBV20-1 to TRBJ2-5; D is unclear. Germline loops: CDR1 DFQATT, CDR2 SNEGSKA (reference sequence). Trimming left V 1 base short and J 2 bases short, with 11 bases between. The CDR3 contains 14 residues. The CDR3 spells CSARGWGIQETQYF. CDR3 nucleotides: TGCAGTGCTAGAGGTTGGGGAATACAAGAGACCCAGTACTTC.

This clonotype has more than one count but fewer than ten. The gene calls are TRBV5-1 and TRBJ2-6, with a weak D call TRBD1 (5 bases). Germline assignment: CDR1 SGHRS and CDR2 YFSETQ. The CDR3 runs 16 residues. V lost 0 bases, J lost 0 bases, and 7 bases lay in between. CDR3 sequence: CASSLGTGSGANVLTF. In DNA, the CDR3 is TGCGCCAGCAGCTTGGGAACAGGCTCTGGGGCCAACGTCCTGACTTTC.

This clonotype was seen many times. J is TRBJ2-6 and V is TRBV7-2, with TRBD2 as a possible D gene (5 bases). Germline CDR1 is SGHTA and CDR2 is FQGNSA. V lost 4 bases, J lost 0 bases, and 10 bases lay in between. There are 16 residues in the CDR3. Here the CDR3 reads CASSSQRVSGANVLTF. The CDR3, as DNA: TGTGCCAGCAGCTCTCAGAGGGTCTCTGGGGCCAACGTCCTGACTTTC.

The chain uses TRBV10-3 and TRBJ2-1, with 12 bases identical to TRBD2. The ends lost 6 bases at V and 5 bases at J; junction bases unmatched: 5. The CDR3 has 15 amino acids. Germline values: CDR1 ENHRY, CDR2 SYGVKD. CDR3 DNA: TGTGCCATCAGCGGGCTAGCGGGAGGGGACAATGAGCAGTTCTTC. Its translation: CAISGLAGGDNEQFF.

The V call is TRBV4-1, the J call TRBJ1-1; 8 bases are shared with TRBD1. Looked up from germline, CDR1 is MGHRA and CDR2 is YSYEKL. Trimming took 2 bases from V and 2 from J; bases not matched to a gene: 10. The CDR3 totals 17 residues. In DNA, the CDR3 is TGCGCCAGCAGCCAACGGGGAGCAGGGGGCGTTAACACTGAAGCTTTCTTT. It codes for CASSQRGAGGVNTEAFF.

This clonotype was seen many times. This chain links TRBV12-3 or TRBV12-4 with TRBJ2-7; 10 nucleotides match TRBD2. Trimming cost V 4 bases and J 2 bases; bases outside gene matches: 8. The CDR3 has 16 amino acids. This CDR3 is CASSSSGSAKTYEQYF. DNA of the CDR3: TGTGCCAGCAGTTCTAGCGGGAGTGCCAAAACCTACGAGCAGTACTTC.

This clonotype was detected ten times or more. The rearrangement uses TRBV4-1 and TRBJ2-1; D ambiguous. V was trimmed by 0 bases and J by 9 bases, leaving 6 bases between them. Germline V lookup: CDR1 MGHRA, CDR2 YSYEKL. The CDR3 has 12 amino acids. Here the CDR3 reads CASSQEYSEQFF. The CDR3 bases are TGCGCCAGCAGCCAAGAGTATAGTGAGCAGTTCTTC.

The rearrangement links TRBV20-1 to TRBJ2-4; D not certain. The CDR3 is made up of 17 amino acids. Trimming removed 4 bases from V and 0 bases from J, with 19 bases in between. CDR1 is DFQATT and CDR2 is SNEGSKA in the germline V gene (reference sequence). CDR3: CSAKGNLAALAKNIQYF. Here the CDR3 DNA reads TGCAGTGCTAAAGGGAATTTGGCGGCACTAGCCAAAAACATTCAGTACTTC.

This chain uses TRBV10-3 with TRBJ2-1; 11 bases fit TRBD2. CDR1 is ENHRY and CDR2 is SYGVKD in the germline V gene. CDR3 length: 15 amino acids. The ends lost 6 bases at V and 7 bases at J; junction bases unmatched: 8. The CDR3 nucleotides read TGTGCCATCAGCCCTACTAGCGGGAGTGCAAATGAGCAGTTCTTC. It translates to CAISPTSGSANEQFF.

As for this clonotype: Given a much more abundant clone one base away, this may be a read error. V and J are TRBV3-1 and TRBJ2-1, with 8 nucleotides matching TRBD2. The CDR3 spans 15 residues. Germline V gene lookup returns CDR1 LGHDT and CDR2 YNNKEL (reference sequence). CDR3 in amino acids: CASSYGGGGYNEEFF. The CDR3 nucleotides are TGTGCCAGCAGCTACGGGGGGGGAGGGTACAATGAGGAGTTCTTC.

This chain joins TRBV29-1 and TRBJ2-1; D ambiguous. CDR3 size: 12 residues. V shed 3 bases and J shed 3 bases, with 6 bases lying between them. The germline gives CDR1 SQVTM, CDR2 ANQGSEA. The CDR3 sequence is CSVDTDYNEQFF. CDR3 nucleotides: TGCAGCGTTGACACAGACTACAATGAGCAGTTCTTC.

The chain links TRBV6-6 to TRBJ2-5, with a tentative D call TRBD2 (5 bases). Germline assignment: CDR1 MNHNY and CDR2 SVGAGI (reference sequence). Deletions cut 11 bases from V and 2 bases from J, with 15 bases between. The length of the CDR3 is 13 residues. The CDR3 spells CACRFGGQETQYF. CDR3 coding DNA: TGTGCCTGCCGATTCGGAGGACAAGAGACCCAGTACTTC.